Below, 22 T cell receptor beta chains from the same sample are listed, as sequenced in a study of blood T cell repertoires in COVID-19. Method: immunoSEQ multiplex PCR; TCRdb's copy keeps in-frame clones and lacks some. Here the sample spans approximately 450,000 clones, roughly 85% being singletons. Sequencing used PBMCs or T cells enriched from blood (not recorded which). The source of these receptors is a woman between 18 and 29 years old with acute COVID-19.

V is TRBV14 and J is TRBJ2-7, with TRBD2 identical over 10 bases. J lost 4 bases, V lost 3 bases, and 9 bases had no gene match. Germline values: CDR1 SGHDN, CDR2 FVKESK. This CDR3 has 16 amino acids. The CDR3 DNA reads TGTGCCAGCAGCCATCAAAATCAGCGGGGGGGGTACGAGCAGTACTTC. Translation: CASSHQNQRGGYEQYF.

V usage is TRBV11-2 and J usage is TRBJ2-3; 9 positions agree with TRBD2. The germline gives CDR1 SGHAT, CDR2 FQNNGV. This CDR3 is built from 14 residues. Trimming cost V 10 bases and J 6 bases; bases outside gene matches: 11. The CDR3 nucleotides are TGTGCCACCGTCGTTAGCGGGAGATACGATACGCAGTATTTT. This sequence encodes CATVVSGRYDTQYF.

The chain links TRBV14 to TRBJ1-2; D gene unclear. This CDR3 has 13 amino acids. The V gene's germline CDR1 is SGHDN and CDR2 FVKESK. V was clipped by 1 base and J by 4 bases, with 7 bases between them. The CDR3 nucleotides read TGTGCCAGCAGCCAAGGTACAGCCTATGGCTACACCTTC. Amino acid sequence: CASSQGTAYGYTF.

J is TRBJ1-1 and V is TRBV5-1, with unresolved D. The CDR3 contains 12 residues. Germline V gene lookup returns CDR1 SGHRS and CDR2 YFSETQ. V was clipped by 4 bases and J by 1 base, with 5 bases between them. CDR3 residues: CASSIGNTEAFF. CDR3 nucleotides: TGCGCCAGCAGCATCGGGAACACTGAAGCTTTCTTT.

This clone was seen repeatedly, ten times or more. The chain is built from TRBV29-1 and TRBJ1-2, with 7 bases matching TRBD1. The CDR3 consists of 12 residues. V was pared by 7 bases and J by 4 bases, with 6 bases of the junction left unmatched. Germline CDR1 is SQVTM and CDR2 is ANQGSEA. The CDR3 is CSAGTDLYGYTF. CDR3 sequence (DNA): TGCAGCGCTGGGACAGATCTCTATGGCTACACCTTC.

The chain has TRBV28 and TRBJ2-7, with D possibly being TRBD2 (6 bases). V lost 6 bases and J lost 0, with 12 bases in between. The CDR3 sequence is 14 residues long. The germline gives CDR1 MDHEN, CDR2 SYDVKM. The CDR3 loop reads CASRGGTDSYEQYF. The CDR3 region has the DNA TGTGCCAGCAGGGGAGGCACGGACTCCTACGAGCAGTACTTC.

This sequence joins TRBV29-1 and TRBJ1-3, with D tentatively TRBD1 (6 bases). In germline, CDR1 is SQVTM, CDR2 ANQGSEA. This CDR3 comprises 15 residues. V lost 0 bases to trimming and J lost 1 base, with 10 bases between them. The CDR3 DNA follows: TGCAGCGTTGAAGATCAGGACAGATCTGGAAACACCATATATTTT. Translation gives CSVEDQDRSGNTIYF.

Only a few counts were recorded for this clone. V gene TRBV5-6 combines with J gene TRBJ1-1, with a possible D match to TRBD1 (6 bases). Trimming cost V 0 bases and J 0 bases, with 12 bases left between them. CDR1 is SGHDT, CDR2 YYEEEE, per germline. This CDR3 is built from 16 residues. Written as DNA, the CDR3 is TGTGCCAGCAGCTTGGAGTTTACAGGGTTGAACACTGAAGCTTTCTTT. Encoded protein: CASSLEFTGLNTEAFF.

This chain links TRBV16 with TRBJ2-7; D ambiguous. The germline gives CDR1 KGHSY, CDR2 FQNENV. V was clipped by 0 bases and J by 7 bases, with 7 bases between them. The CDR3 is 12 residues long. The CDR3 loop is CASSQSVPEQYF. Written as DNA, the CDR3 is TGTGCCAGCAGCCAATCTGTCCCGGAGCAGTACTTC.

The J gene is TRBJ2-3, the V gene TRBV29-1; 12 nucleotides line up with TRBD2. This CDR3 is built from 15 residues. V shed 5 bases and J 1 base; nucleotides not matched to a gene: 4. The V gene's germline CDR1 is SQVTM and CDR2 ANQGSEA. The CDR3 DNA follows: TGCAGCGTTACCAGACTAGCGGGAGGCACAGATACGCAGTATTTT. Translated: CSVTRLAGGTDTQYF.

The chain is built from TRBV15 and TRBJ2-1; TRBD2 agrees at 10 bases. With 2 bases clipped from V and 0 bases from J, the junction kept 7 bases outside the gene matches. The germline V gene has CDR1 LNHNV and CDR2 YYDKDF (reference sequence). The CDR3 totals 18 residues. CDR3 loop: CATSRPLLAGVSYNEQFF. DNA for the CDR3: TGTGCCACCAGCAGACCCCTTCTAGCGGGAGTCTCCTACAATGAGCAGTTCTTC.

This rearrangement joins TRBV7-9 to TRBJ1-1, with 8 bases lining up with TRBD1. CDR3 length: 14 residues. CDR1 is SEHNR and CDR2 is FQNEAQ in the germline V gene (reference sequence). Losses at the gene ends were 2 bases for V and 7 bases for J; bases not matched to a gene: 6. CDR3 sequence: CASSLQGAIDEAFF. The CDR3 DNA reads TGTGCCAGCAGCTTACAGGGGGCGATTGATGAAGCTTTCTTT.

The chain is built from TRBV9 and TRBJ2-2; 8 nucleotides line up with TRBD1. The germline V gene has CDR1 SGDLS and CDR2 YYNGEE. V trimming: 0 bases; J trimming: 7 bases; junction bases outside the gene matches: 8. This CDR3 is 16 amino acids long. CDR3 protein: CASSVVAGGAGGELFF. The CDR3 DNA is TGTGCCAGCAGCGTAGTGGCAGGGGGCGCGGGCGGGGAGCTGTTTTTT. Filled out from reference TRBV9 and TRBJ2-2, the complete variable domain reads DSGVTQTPKHLITATGQRVTLRCSPRSGDLSVYWYQQSLDQGLQFLIQYYNGEERAKGNILERFSAQQFPDLHSELNLSSLELGDSALYFCASSVVAGGAGGELFFGEGSRLTVL.

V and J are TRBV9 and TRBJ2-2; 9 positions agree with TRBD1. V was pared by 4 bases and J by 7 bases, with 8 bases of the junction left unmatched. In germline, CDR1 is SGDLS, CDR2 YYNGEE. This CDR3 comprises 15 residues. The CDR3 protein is CASSPRTGVDGELFF. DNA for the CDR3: TGTGCCAGCAGCCCTCGGACAGGGGTGGACGGGGAGCTGTTTTTT.

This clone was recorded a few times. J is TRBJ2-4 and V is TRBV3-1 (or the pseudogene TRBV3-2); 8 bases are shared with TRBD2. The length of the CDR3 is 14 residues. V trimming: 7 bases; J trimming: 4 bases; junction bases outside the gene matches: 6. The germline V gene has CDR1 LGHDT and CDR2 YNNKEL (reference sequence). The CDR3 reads CASKFSGGKNIQYF. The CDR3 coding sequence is TGTGCCAGCAAGTTCAGCGGGGGAAAAAACATTCAGTACTTC.

The CDR3 nucleotides read TGCGCCAGCAGTACTAGCACAGATACGCAGTATTTT. As protein: CASSTSTDTQYF. V usage is TRBV10-1 and J usage is TRBJ2-3; no clear D gene. Trimming removed 5 bases at V and 0 bases at J, with 3 bases between. Germline V CDR1 and CDR2: WNHNN, SYGVQD (reference sequence). The CDR3 is made up of 12 amino acids.

The CDR3 sequence is CASSGQAGSNEKLFF. The CDR3, as DNA: TGTGCCAGCAGTGGACAGGCCGGGTCTAATGAAAAACTGTTTTTT. The chain couples TRBV6-4 to TRBJ1-4; D is possibly TRBD1 (6 bases). Germline V CDR1 and CDR2: MRHNA, SNTAGT. V lost 4 bases to trimming and J lost 3 bases, with 12 bases between them. The CDR3 is 15 amino acids.

The CDR3 sequence: CASSVREGRRTEAFF. The CDR3 nucleotides read TGTGCCAGCAGCGTACGGGAGGGGAGGCGCACTGAAGCTTTCTTT. The chain recombines TRBV9 with TRBJ1-1, with D maybe TRBD1 (5 bases). Germline V gene sequence: CDR1 SGDLS, CDR2 YYNGEE. The CDR3 runs 15 residues. The V end lost 1 base, the J end lost 4 bases, and 14 bases lay between the germline ends.

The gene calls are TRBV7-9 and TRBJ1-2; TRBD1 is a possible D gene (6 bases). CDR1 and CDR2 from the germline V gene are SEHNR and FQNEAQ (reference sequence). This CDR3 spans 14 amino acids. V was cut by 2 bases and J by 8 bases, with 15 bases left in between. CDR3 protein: CASSLTKQGWGYTF. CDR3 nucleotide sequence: TGTGCCAGCAGCTTAACCAAACAGGGTTGGGGCTACACCTTC.

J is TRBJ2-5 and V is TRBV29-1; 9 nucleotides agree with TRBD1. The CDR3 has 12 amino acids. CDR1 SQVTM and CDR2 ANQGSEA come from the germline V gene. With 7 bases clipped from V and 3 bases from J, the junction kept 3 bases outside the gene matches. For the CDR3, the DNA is TGCAGCGAAAGGACAGGGGAAGAGACCCAGTACTTC. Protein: CSERTGEETQYF.

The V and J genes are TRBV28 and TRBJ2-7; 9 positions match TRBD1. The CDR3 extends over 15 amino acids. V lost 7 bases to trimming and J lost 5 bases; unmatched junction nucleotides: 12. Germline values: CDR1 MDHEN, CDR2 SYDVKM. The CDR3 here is CASTSAGQGIDEQYF. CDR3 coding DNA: TGTGCCAGCACCTCGGCGGGACAGGGTATCGACGAGCAGTACTTC.

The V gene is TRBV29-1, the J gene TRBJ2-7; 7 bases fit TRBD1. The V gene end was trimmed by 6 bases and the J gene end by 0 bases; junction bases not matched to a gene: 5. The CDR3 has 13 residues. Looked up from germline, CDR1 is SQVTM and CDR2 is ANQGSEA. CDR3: CSVATGPSYEQYF. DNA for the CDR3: TGCAGCGTAGCGACAGGGCCCTCCTACGAGCAGTACTTC.